The entry below gives a single TCR beta chain sequence along with its context. Its antigen is not identified. TCRdb's table, derived via immunoSEQ multiplex PCR, lists solely in-frame clones and lacks some. The sample lists tens of thousands of clones; 88% were seen once. This sample stems from a study of T cells in localized non-small cell lung cancer. Study-wide points: Tumor showed lower T cell clonality than uninvolved adjacent lung, where it was highest. Median detection of top 100 tumor clones in adjacent lung was 57 clones. Longer overall survival was seen with higher T cell density measured in blood.

Germline CDR1 reads SNHLY; CDR2 reads FYNNEI. The V end lost 5 bases, the J end lost 1 base, and 5 bases lay between the germline ends. The CDR3 contains 12 residues. The sample consisted of peripheral blood, taken before any cancer treatment. The chain recombines TRBV2 with TRBJ1-1; unclear D gene. The receptor comes from a woman aged 35-75 years with stage I squamous cell lung carcinoma. Here the CDR3 DNA reads TGTGCCAGCAGTATTTCGAACACTGAAGCTTTCTTT. Protein product: CASSISNTEAFF.